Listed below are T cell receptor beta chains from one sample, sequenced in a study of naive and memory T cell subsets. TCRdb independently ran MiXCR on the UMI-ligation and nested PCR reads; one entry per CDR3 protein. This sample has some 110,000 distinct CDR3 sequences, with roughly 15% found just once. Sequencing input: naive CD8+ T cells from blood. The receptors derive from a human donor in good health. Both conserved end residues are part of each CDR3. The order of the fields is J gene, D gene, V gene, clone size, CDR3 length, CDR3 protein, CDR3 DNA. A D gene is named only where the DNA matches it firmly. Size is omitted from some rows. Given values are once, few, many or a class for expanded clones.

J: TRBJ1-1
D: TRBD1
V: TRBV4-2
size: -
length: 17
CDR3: CASSQPEDRGLGTEAFF
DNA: TGTGCCAGCAGCCAACCAGAGGACAGGGGGCTTGGTACTGAAGCTTTCTTT

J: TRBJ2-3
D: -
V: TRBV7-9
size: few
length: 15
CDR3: CASRLTGGLTDTQYF
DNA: TGTGCCAGCAGGTTAACGGGGGGCCTAACAGATACGCAGTATTTT

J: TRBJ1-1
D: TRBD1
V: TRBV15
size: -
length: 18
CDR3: CATSRDSPPRTGMAEAFF
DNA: TGTGCCACCAGCAGAGATTCGCCACCCAGGACAGGGATGGCTGAAGCTTTCTTT

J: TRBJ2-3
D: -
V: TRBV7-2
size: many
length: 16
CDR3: CASSPNVGRTTDTQYF
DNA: TGTGCCAGCAGCCCCAACGTCGGGAGAACCACAGATACGCAGTATTTT

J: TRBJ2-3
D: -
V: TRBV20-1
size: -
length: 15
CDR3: CSARDSGGSTDTQYF
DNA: TGCAGTGCTAGAGATAGTGGGGGGAGTACAGATACGCAGTATTTT

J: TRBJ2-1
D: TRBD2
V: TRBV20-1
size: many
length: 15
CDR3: CSATQLAGFSDEQFF
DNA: TGCAGTGCTACCCAGTTAGCGGGCTTTAGCGATGAGCAGTTCTTC

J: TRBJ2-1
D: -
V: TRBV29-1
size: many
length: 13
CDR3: CSASSDNYNEQFF
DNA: TGCAGCGCTAGCTCCGACAACTACAATGAGCAGTTCTTC

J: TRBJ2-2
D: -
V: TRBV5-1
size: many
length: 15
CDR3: CASSLAGDATGELFF
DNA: TGCGCCAGCAGCTTGGCAGGGGACGCCACCGGGGAGCTGTTTTTT

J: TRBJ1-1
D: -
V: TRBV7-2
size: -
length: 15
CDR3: CASSLGYIIGTEAFF
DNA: TGTGCCAGCAGCTTAGGCTACATTATAGGGACTGAAGCTTTCTTT

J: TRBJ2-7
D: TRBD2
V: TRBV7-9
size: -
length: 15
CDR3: CASSSTSESSYEQYF
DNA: TGTGCCAGCAGCTCCACTAGCGAAAGCTCCTACGAGCAGTACTTC

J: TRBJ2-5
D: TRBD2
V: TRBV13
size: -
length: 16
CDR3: CASSLGIAGPQETQYF
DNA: TGTGCCAGCAGCTTAGGGATAGCGGGACCCCAAGAGACCCAGTACTTC

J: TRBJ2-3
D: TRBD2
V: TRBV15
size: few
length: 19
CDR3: CATSRDLAVGTSGTDTQYF
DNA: TGTGCCACCAGCAGAGATTTGGCCGTCGGGACTAGCGGGACAGATACGCAGTATTTT

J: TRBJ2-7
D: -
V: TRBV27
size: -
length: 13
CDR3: CASRGAANYEQYF
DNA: TGTGCCAGCCGGGGAGCAGCAAACTACGAGCAGTACTTC

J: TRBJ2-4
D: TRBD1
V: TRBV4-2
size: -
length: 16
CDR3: CASSQGTGDRENIQYF
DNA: TGTGCCAGCAGCCAGGGGACAGGGGATCGCGAAAACATTCAGTACTTC

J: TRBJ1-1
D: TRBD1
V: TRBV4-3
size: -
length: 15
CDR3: CASSQGRGQARGAFF
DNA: TGCGCCAGCAGCCAAGGTAGAGGACAGGCGAGAGGAGCTTTCTTT

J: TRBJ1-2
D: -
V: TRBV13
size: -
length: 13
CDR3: CASSLGQGRGYTF
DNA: TGTGCCAGCAGCTTAGGACAGGGTCGCGGCTACACCTTC

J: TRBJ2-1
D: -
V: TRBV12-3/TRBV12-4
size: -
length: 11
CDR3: CASSPRYEQFF
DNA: TGTGCCAGCAGCCCGCGATATGAGCAGTTCTTC

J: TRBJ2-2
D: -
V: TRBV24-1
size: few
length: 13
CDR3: CATGRRGTGELFF
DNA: TGTGCCACCGGAAGACGGGGGACCGGGGAGCTGTTTTTT

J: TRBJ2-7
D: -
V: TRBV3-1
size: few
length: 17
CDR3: CASSQDTLVMGSYEQYF
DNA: TGTGCCAGCAGCCAAGATACTCTTGTGATGGGCTCCTACGAGCAGTACTTC

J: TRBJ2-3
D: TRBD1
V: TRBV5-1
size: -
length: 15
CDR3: CASSLTGGMPDTQYF
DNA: TGCGCCAGCAGTTTGACAGGGGGAATGCCAGATACGCAGTATTTT

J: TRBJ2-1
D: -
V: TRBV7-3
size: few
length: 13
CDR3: CASSLLSTNEQFF
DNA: TGTGCCAGCAGCTTACTATCGACCAATGAGCAGTTCTTC

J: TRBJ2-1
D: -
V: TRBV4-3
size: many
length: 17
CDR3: CASSQSRFPRPDNEQFF
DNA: TGCGCCAGCAGCCAATCCAGATTCCCCAGGCCCGACAATGAGCAGTTCTTC

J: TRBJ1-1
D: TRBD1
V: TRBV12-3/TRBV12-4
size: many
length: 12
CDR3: CASSPGGLEAFF
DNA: TGTGCCAGCAGTCCAGGGGGACTTGAAGCTTTCTTT

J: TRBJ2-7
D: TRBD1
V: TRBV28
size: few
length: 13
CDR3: CASSLGQAREQYF
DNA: TGTGCCAGCAGTCTCGGACAGGCTCGCGAGCAGTACTTC

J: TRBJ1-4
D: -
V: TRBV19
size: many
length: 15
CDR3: CASSAERGVYEKLFF
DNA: TGTGCCAGTAGCGCAGAAAGGGGGGTTTATGAAAAACTGTTTTTT

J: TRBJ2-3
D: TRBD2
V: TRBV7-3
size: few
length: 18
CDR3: CASSFGLAGDHVTDTQYF
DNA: TGTGCCAGCAGCTTCGGACTAGCGGGGGACCATGTCACAGATACGCAGTATTTT

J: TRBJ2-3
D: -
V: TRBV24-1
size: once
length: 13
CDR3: CATSEPAADTQYF
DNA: TGTGCCACCAGTGAGCCTGCAGCAGATACGCAGTATTTT

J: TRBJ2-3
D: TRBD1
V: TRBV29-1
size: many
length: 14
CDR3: CSVVGGQGGDTQYF
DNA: TGCAGCGTTGTGGGTGGACAGGGAGGAGATACGCAGTATTTT

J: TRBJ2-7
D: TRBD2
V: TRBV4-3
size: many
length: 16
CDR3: CASSQRLSGEIYEQYF
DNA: TGCGCCAGCAGCCAGAGACTGAGCGGGGAGATCTACGAGCAGTACTTC

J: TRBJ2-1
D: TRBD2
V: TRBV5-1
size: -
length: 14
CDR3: CASSFSGGATEQFF
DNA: TGCGCCAGCAGCTTTAGCGGGGGGGCGACTGAGCAGTTCTTC

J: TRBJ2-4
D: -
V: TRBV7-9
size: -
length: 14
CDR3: CASSSPPAKNIQYF
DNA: TGTGCCAGCTCATCTCCCCCAGCCAAAAACATTCAGTACTTC

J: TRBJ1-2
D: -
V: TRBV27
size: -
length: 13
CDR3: CASSFSPNYGYTF
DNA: TGTGCCAGCAGTTTCTCTCCGAACTATGGCTATACCTTC

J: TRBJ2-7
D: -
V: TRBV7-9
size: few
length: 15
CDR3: CASSLDGGPRYEQYF
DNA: TGTGCCAGCAGCTTAGACGGGGGCCCCCGCTACGAGCAGTACTTC

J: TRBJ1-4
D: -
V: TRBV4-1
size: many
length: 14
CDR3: CASSQPPGGEKLFF
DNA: TGCGCCAGCAGCCAGCCCCCGGGGGGCGAAAAACTGTTTTTT

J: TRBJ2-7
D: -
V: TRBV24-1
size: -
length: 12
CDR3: CATSPTGYEQYF
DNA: TGTGCCACCAGTCCGACAGGCTACGAGCAGTACTTC

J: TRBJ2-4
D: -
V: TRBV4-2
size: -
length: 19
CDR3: CASSPSGGGATSGRNIQYF
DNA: TGTGCCAGCAGCCCCAGTGGTGGCGGGGCCACCTCAGGGAGAAACATTCAGTACTTC

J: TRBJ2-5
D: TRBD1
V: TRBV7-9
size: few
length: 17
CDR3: CASSGPGDRDLGETQYF
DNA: TGTGCCAGCAGCGGACCCGGGGACAGGGACTTGGGGGAGACCCAGTACTTC

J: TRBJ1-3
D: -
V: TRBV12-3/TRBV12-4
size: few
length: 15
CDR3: CASSVGLLVGNTIYF
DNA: TGTGCCAGCAGTGTCGGACTCTTAGTCGGAAACACCATATATTTT

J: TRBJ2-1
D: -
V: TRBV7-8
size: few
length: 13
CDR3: CASSSKPQHEQFF
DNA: TGTGCCAGCAGCTCTAAACCCCAGCATGAGCAGTTCTTC

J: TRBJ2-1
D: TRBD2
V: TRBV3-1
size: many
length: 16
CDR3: CASSPLAGDLHNEQFF
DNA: TGTGCCAGCAGCCCTCTAGCGGGGGATCTCCACAATGAGCAGTTCTTC

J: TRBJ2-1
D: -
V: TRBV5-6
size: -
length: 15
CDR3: CASSLTRLTRNEQFF
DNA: TGTGCCAGCAGCCTAACGAGACTTACTCGGAATGAGCAGTTCTTC

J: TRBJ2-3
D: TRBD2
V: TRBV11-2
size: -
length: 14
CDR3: CASSGGLRTDTQYF
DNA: TGTGCCAGCAGCGGGGGACTACGCACAGATACGCAGTATTTT

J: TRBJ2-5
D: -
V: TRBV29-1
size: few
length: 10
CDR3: CSVLQETQYF
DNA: TGCAGCGTTCTACAAGAGACCCAGTACTTC

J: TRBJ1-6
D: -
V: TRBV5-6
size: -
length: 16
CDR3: CASRSDTAPPHSPLHF
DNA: TGTGCCAGCAGGTCCGACACGGCTCCACCTCATTCACCCCTCCACTTT

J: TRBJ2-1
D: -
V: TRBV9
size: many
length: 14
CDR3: CASSPEVADNEQFF
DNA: TGTGCCAGCAGCCCCGAGGTTGCAGACAATGAGCAGTTCTTC

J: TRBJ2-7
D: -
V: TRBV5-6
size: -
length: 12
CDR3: CASSFGTYEQYF
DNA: TGTGCCAGCAGCTTCGGGACCTACGAGCAGTACTTC

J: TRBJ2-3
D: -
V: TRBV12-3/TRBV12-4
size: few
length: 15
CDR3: CASSLGEWATDTQYF
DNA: TGTGCCAGCAGTTTAGGAGAGTGGGCCACAGATACGCAGTATTTT

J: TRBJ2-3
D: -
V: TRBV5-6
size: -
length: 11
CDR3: CASSLAATQYF
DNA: TGTGCCAGCAGCTTGGCCGCTACGCAGTATTTT

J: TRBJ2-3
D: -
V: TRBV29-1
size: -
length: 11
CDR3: CSVFQGYTQYF
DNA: TGCAGCGTTTTCCAGGGCTATACGCAGTATTTT

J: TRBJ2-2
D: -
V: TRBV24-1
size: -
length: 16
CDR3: CATSDLPGLNTGELFF
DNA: TGTGCCACCAGTGATTTGCCAGGGTTGAACACCGGGGAGCTGTTTTTT

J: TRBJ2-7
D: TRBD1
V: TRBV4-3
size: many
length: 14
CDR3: CASSWNRGSYEQYF
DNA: TGCGCCAGCAGTTGGAACAGGGGATCCTACGAGCAGTACTTC

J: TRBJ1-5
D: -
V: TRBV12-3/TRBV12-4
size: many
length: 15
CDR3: CASSRARHSNQPQHF
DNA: TGTGCCAGCAGCCGAGCAAGACATAGCAATCAGCCCCAGCATTTT

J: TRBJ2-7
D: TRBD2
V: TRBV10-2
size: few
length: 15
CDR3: CASSQEGGRVYEQYF
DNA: TGCGCCAGCAGCCAAGAAGGCGGGAGGGTCTACGAGCAGTACTTC